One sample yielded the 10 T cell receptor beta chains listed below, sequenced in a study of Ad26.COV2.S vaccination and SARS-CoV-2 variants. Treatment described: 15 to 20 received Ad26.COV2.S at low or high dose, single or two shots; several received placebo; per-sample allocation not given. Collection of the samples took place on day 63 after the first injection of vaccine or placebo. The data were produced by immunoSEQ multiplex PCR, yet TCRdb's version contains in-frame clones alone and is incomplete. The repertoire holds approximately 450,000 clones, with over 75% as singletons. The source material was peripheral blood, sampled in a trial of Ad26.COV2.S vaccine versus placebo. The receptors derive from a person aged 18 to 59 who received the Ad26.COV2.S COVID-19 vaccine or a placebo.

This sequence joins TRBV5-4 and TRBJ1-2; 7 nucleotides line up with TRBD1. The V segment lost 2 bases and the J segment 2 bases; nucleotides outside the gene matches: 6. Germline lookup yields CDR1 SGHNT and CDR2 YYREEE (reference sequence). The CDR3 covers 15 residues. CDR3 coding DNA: TGTGCCAGCAGCTTACCGGGACAGAGAAACTATGGCTACACCTTC. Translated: CASSLPGQRNYGYTF.

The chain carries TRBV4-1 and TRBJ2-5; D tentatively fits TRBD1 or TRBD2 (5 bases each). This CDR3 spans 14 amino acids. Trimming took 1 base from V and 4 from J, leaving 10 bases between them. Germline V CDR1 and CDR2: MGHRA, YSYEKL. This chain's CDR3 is CASSQGGPSETQYF. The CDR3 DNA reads TGCGCCAGCAGCCAAGGGGGACCATCAGAGACCCAGTACTTC.

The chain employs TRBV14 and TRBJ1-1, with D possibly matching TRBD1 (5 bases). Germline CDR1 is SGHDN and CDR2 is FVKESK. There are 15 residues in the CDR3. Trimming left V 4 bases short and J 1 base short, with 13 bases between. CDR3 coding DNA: TGTGCCAGCAGCCGCTACGGGACGGGGAACACTGAAGCTTTCTTT. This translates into CASSRYGTGNTEAFF. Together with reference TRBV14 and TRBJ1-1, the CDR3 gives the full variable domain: EAGVTQFPSHSVIEKGQTVTLRCDPISGHDNLYWYRRVMGKEIKFLLHFVKESKQDESGMPNNRFLAERTGGTYSTLKVQPAELEDSGVYFCASSRYGTGNTEAFFGQGTRLTVV.

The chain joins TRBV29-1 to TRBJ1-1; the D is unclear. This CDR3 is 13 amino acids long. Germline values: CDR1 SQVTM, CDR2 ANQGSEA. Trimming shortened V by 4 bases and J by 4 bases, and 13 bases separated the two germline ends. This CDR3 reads CSVVSIGPTEAFF. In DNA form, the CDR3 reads TGCAGCGTTGTTTCTATCGGCCCCACTGAAGCTTTCTTT.

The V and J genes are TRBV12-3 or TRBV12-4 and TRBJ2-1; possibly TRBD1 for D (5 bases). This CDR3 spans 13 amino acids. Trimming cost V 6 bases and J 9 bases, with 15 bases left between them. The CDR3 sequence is CASRKTGDGEQFF. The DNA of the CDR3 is TGTGCCAGCAGAAAAACAGGTGATGGTGAGCAGTTCTTC.

The CDR3 sequence is CASSSIAGAMGYEQYF. Written as DNA, the CDR3 is TGTGCCAGTAGTTCAATAGCGGGAGCTATGGGGTATGAGCAGTACTTC. The chain couples TRBV19 to TRBJ2-7; 9 bases agree with TRBD2. V was pared by 5 bases and J by 7 bases, with 15 bases of the junction left unmatched. From germline, CDR1 is LNHDA and CDR2 SQIVND (reference sequence). This CDR3 has 16 residues.

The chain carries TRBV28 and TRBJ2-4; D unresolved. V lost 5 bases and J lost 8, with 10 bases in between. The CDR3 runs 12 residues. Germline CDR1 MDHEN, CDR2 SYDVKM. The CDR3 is CASSPPGDIQYF. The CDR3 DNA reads TGTGCCAGCAGTCCCCCTGGGGACATTCAGTACTTC.

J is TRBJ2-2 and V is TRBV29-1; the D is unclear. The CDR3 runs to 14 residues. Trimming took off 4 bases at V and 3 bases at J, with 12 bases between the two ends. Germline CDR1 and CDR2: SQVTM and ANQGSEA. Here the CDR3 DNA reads TGCAGCGTTGGCACACTTGGGGACACCGGGGAGCTGTTTTTT. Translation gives CSVGTLGDTGELFF.

The CDR3 reads CASRRDPLQETQYF. The CDR3 bases are TGCGCCAGCAGACGGGACCCACTGCAAGAGACCCAGTACTTC. The chain combines TRBV5-1 with TRBJ2-5; the D call may be TRBD1 or TRBD2 (5 bases each). V lost 5 bases and J 2 bases, leaving 13 bases between the germline ends. This CDR3 is 14 amino acids long. Germline-derived CDR1 and CDR2 are SGHRS and YFSETQ.

The CDR3 DNA reads as TGTGCCAGCAGCCCAGACTCCTACGAGCAGTACTTC. Translated: CASSPDSYEQYF. V usage is TRBV11-2 and J usage is TRBJ2-7, with D unclear. The CDR3 spans 12 residues. In germline, CDR1 is SGHAT, CDR2 FQNNGV. V lost 5 bases and J lost 0, with 5 bases in between.